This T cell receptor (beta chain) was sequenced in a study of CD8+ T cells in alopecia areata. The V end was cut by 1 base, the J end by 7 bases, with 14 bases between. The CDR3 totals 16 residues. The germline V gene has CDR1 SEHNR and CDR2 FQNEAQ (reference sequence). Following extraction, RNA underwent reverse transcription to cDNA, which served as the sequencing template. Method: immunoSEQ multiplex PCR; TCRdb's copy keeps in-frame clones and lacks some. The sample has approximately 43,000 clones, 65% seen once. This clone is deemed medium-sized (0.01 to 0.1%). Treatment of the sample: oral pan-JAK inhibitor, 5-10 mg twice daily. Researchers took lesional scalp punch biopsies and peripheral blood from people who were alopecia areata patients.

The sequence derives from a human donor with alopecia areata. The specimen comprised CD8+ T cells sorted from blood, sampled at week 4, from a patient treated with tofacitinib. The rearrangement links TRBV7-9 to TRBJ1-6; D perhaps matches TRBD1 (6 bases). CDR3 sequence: CASSLVGRGGNSPLHF. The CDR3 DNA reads TGTGCCAGCAGCTTAGTCGGCAGGGGTGGGAATTCACCCCTCCACTTT.